This T cell receptor beta chain was identified during a study of blood T cell repertoires in COVID-19. For the study at large: Both acute and convalescent COVID-19 samples were obtained from the United States, Italy and Spain. PBMCs, B-cell-depleted T cells, or T cells were the source of the cDNA or gDNA that made up the material.

Repertoires were generated with immunoSEQ multiplex PCR, while TCRdb's copy carries only in-frame clones and drops some. The sample contains about 110,000 clones, less than 90% of which appear only once. The germline V gene has CDR1 SGHTA and CDR2 FQGTGA. Trimming cost V 2 bases and J 3 bases; bases outside gene matches: 3. CDR3 length: 14 amino acids. The sequenced material came from peripheral blood. The receptor's source is a man aged 45-65 years with acute or convalescent COVID-19. V is TRBV7-3 and J is TRBJ1-2; 7 bases are shared with TRBD1. This chain's CDR3 is CASSLLGGDYGYTF. The CDR3 coding sequence is TGTGCCAGCAGCTTACTAGGGGGCGACTATGGCTACACCTTC.